This T cell receptor (beta chain) was observed in a study of CD8 T cells in Susac syndrome. With V trimmed by 6 bases and J by 7 bases, 9 bases remained unmatched. CDR3 length: 14 amino acids. TEMRA cells were FACS-enriched, unlike CD8+ and CD4+ T cells, which were negatively isolated. Random hexamers served to reverse transcribe roughly 0.5 to 1 ug RNA. TCR beta CDR3 was amplified by immunoSEQ covering 54 Vbeta and 13 Jbeta. From the immunoSEQ multiplex PCR reads, TCRdb called clonotypes with MiXCR, one entry per CDR3 protein. The sample comprises 150,000 to 160,000 distinct CDR3 sequences, approximately 94% of which are singletons, and roughly 0.2% rests with the top ten.

Source material: CD8+ T cells from PBMCs. This clonotype originated in a human donor with multiple sclerosis. The chain joins TRBV12-3 or TRBV12-4 to TRBJ2-1, with 7 bases fitting TRBD1. The CDR3, as DNA: TGTGCCAGCAGCCCCCCTGACAGGGTGAATGAGCAGTTCTTC. Protein sequence: CASSPPDRVNEQFF.